This T cell receptor beta chain was obtained from a study of T cells after yellow fever vaccination. Findings of the study overall: Most clones from primary vaccination were detected again post-booster (almost 98% CD4, approximately 90% CD8).

The CDR3 loop spans 13 amino acids. Per germline, CDR1 SGHTA and CDR2 FQGNSA. V lost 2 bases and J 6 bases, leaving 9 bases between the germline ends. This clonotype turned up a few times. The antigen remains unidentified. MiXCR, run by TCRdb on the 5' RACE reads, gives a single entry per CDR3 protein. The sample contains fewer than 350,000 distinct CDR3 sequences, more than 3% of which appear only once. The sample here was PBMCs, taken on the day of the yellow fever booster vaccination. V usage is TRBV7-2 and J usage is TRBJ2-3; D is uncertain. The source is a man younger than 35 who received the YFV17D yellow fever vaccine. This CDR3 is CASSLSVGDTQYF. The DNA for the CDR3 is TGTGCCAGCAGCTTATCCGTTGGGGATACGCAGTATTTT.